This T cell receptor (beta chain) originates from a study of T cell repertoires in cytomegalovirus infection. Overall study context: CMV infection together with matching HLA type was indicated by public TCR beta signatures. Overall study findings and caveats: HLA-C-restricted CMV-specific TCR beta clonotypes prevailed in the ex vivo response.

Each CDR3 protein is one row after TCRdb ran MiXCR on the reads. The sample lists approximately 260,000 distinct CDR3 sequences; roughly a fifth were seen once. This clonotype was counted between two and nine times. As yet, its antigen is unknown. With V trimmed by 6 bases and J by 4 bases, 7 bases remained unmatched. The CDR3 runs 15 residues. The V call is TRBV12-3 or TRBV12-4, the J call TRBJ2-7; 12 bases fit TRBD2. The receptor comes from a human donor in good health (CMV status not recorded). Some clones in this sample may be carry-over from other donors' samples. Source: cultured PBMCs, taken from culture after CMV antigen stimulation. For the CDR3, the DNA is TGTGCCAGCAGCAAAGGACTAGCGGGATGGTACGAGCAGTACTTC. Protein sequence: CASSKGLAGWYEQYF.